These 20 T cell receptor beta chains were sequenced from one sample in a study of a mutant IDH1 vaccine in newly diagnosed glioma. The antigens of these receptors remain unknown. TCRdb keeps only in-frame clones here, not all; method: immunoSEQ multiplex PCR. The table has roughly 51,000 clones, about 81% seen once; the top ten hold about 3.2%. The time point here: week 5, during vaccination. One vaccine dose held 300 ug of mutant IDH1 20-mer peptide and came with topical imiquimod. The sample in question was PBMCs, obtained from a glioma patient whose treatment included an IDH1 peptide vaccine. The receptor set was obtained from a man aged 25-45 years with glioma.

The chain joins TRBV4-1 to TRBJ1-2; 9 positions match TRBD1. CDR3 length: 17 residues. The germline V gene encodes CDR1 MGHRA and CDR2 YSYEKL. The junction had 9 bases not matched to a gene; V was cut back by 3 bases and J by 1 base. The CDR3 nucleotides are TGCGCCAGCAGCCATGGCGTGGGGGACAGGGTTAACTATGGCTACACCTTC. Translation gives CASSHGVGDRVNYGYTF.

J is TRBJ2-7 and V is TRBV5-5; D remains unclear. The length of the CDR3 is 11 residues. V dropped 3 bases and J dropped 2 bases, with 3 bases sitting between them. From germline, CDR1 is SGHKS and CDR2 YYEKEE (reference sequence). The CDR3 coding sequence is TGTGCCAGCAGCTATACCTACGAGCAGTACTTC. Protein product: CASSYTYEQYF.

The chain carries TRBV27 and TRBJ2-3; TRBD1 aligns across 7 bases. The trim removed 2 bases at V and 2 bases at J, leaving 1 base unmatched. The CDR3 runs to 14 residues. The V gene's germline CDR1 is MNHEY and CDR2 SMNVEV (reference sequence). CDR3 bases: TGTGCCAGCAGTTTAGACAGGGTCACAGATACGCAGTATTTT. Translated: CASSLDRVTDTQYF.

The chain is built from TRBV13 and TRBJ2-4; TRBD2 aligns across 10 bases. The germline gives CDR1 PRHDT, CDR2 FYEKMQ (reference sequence). This CDR3 has 19 amino acids. V shed 4 bases, J shed 0 bases, and the junction held 12 bases outside the gene matches. This CDR3 reads CASSSLGAGGREAKNIQYF. The CDR3 bases are TGTGCCAGCAGCTCCCTGGGAGCGGGGGGGCGAGAAGCCAAAAACATTCAGTACTTC. Full variable domain (rest looked up from reference TRBV13 and TRBJ2-4): AAGVIQSPRHLIKEKRETATLKCYPIPRHDTVYWYQQGPGQDPQFLISFYEKMQSDKGSIPDRFSAQQFSDYHSELNMSSLELGDSALYFCASSSLGAGGREAKNIQYFGAGTRLSVL.

V and J are TRBV7-9 and TRBJ2-2; the D gene is possibly TRBD2 (5 bases). Between the trimmed V and J ends, which lost 5 bases and 5 bases, there was a span of 18 bases. Germline CDR1 SEHNR, CDR2 FQNEAQ (reference sequence). This CDR3 is 16 amino acids long. The CDR3 region is CASSPKSGVFTGELFF. The DNA of the CDR3 is TGTGCCAGCAGCCCCAAGTCCGGGGTATTTACCGGGGAGCTGTTTTTT.

The chain uses TRBV19 and TRBJ2-7; the D gene is possibly TRBD1 (5 bases). V lost 3 bases and J 7 bases, leaving 22 bases between the germline ends. This CDR3 has 16 amino acids. Per germline, CDR1 LNHDA and CDR2 SQIVND (reference sequence). CDR3 in amino acids: CASSMVWGNPSWEQYF. CDR3 coding DNA: TGTGCCAGTAGTATGGTATGGGGCAACCCGTCTTGGGAGCAGTACTTC.

The rearrangement joins TRBV27 to TRBJ2-3; D is uncertain. Trimming shortened V by 6 bases and J by 2 bases, and 6 bases separated the two germline ends. The CDR3 has 12 residues. Per germline, CDR1 MNHEY and CDR2 SMNVEV (reference sequence). The CDR3 DNA follows: TGTGCCAGCAGGTCGAACACAGATACGCAGTATTTT. Its protein product is CASRSNTDTQYF.

J is TRBJ1-4 and V is TRBV7-9, with a tentative D call TRBD1 (6 bases). There are 13 residues in the CDR3. Germline V lookup: CDR1 SEHNR, CDR2 FQNEAQ (reference sequence). Trimming took off 0 bases at V and 8 bases at J, with 7 bases between the two ends. CDR3 sequence: CASSLADSEKLFF. The CDR3 nucleotides are TGTGCCAGCAGCTTAGCGGACAGCGAAAAACTGTTTTTT.

The chain couples TRBV6-1 to TRBJ2-1, with 11 bases that match TRBD2. With V trimmed by 1 base and J by 11 bases, 4 bases remained unmatched. CDR1 and CDR2 (germline): MNHNS, SASEGT. CDR3 length equals 14 residues. DNA for the CDR3: TGTGCCAGCAGTGAAGAGGTAGCGGGGGGGAAGCAGTTCTTC. Its translation is CASSEEVAGGKQFF.

J is TRBJ2-7 and V is TRBV11-2, with TRBD1 identical over 9 bases. From germline, CDR1 is SGHAT and CDR2 FQNNGV. V lost 1 base to trimming and J lost 0 bases; unmatched junction nucleotides: 7. This CDR3 comprises 17 residues. CDR3 nucleotides: TGTGCCAGCAGCTTAGCCACAGGGGGCCGGAGCTCCTACGAGCAGTACTTC. The encoded protein is CASSLATGGRSSYEQYF.

This clone was counted once. The chain is built from TRBV19 and TRBJ2-7, with no clear D. The length of the CDR3 is 13 residues. The germline V gene has CDR1 LNHDA and CDR2 SQIVND (reference sequence). V lost 6 bases, J lost 1 base, and 10 bases lay in between. The DNA for the CDR3 is TGTGCCAGTAGGTTGGGCAGTTCCTACGAGCAGTACTTC. This sequence encodes CASRLGSSYEQYF.

The chain joins TRBV21-1 to TRBJ1-4. TRBV21-1 is a documented pseudogene. The CDR3 has 12 amino acids. The CDR3 DNA follows: TGTGCCAGCATCCTGGGGGGGGAAAAACTGTTTTTT. The encoded protein is CASILGGEKLFF.

This chain connects TRBV28 to TRBJ2-3; D ambiguous. CDR1 MDHEN and CDR2 SYDVKM come from the germline V gene. Trimming pared 3 bases from V and 4 bases from J, leaving 11 bases between. The length of the CDR3 is 14 residues. CDR3: CASSFGAHADTQYF. CDR3 coding DNA: TGTGCCAGCAGTTTTGGCGCTCATGCAGATACGCAGTATTTT.

The chain carries TRBV10-3 and TRBJ1-1; D gene unclear. This CDR3 has 18 residues. Germline CDR1 and CDR2: ENHRY and SYGVKD. Trimming cost V 0 bases and J 0 bases, with 17 bases left between them. CDR3 in amino acids: CAISESLRERAVNTEAFF. CDR3 DNA: TGTGCCATCAGTGAGTCGCTGAGGGAAAGGGCTGTGAACACTGAAGCTTTCTTT.

The chain carries TRBV6-6 and TRBJ2-3; unclear D gene. The CDR3 has 11 residues. The germline CDR1 and CDR2 sequences are MNHNY and SVGAGI (reference sequence). Trimming took 2 bases from V and 5 from J, leaving 2 bases between them. This chain's CDR3 is CASSYGDTQYF. The DNA for the CDR3 is TGTGCCAGCAGTTACGGAGATACGCAGTATTTT.

The chain employs TRBV18 and TRBJ2-7; tentatively, D is TRBD1 (5 bases). Germline V gene data show CDR1 as KGHSH and CDR2 as LQKENI. The CDR3 has 14 residues. V was cut by 1 base and J by 1 base, with 8 bases left in between. Here the CDR3 reads CASSPRRDSYEQYF. CDR3 coding DNA: TGTGCCAGCTCACCACGCAGGGATTCCTACGAGCAGTACTTC.

This sequence joins TRBV5-6 and TRBJ1-1, with D uncertain. This CDR3 comprises 17 residues. The V gene lost 0 bases and the J gene lost 5 bases, with 20 bases spanning the gap. Germline-derived CDR1 and CDR2 are SGHDT and YYEEEE. The CDR3 is CASSLGITDRPETEAFF. The DNA of the CDR3 is TGTGCCAGCAGCTTGGGCATCACAGACCGACCGGAGACTGAAGCTTTCTTT.

This clone was counted only a few times. The chain has TRBV6-5 and TRBJ1-1; D possibly corresponds to TRBD1 (5 bases). The CDR3 covers 15 residues. Trimming took 7 bases from V and 1 from J, leaving 16 bases between them. Per germline, CDR1 MNHEY and CDR2 SVGAGI. CDR3 protein: CASTTGQLRNTEAFF. The CDR3 coding sequence is TGTGCCAGCACCACCGGACAACTCCGGAACACTGAAGCTTTCTTT.

The table lists this clone with a few counts. The V gene is TRBV5-1, the J gene TRBJ2-5; D unresolved. Trimming pared 1 base from V and 1 base from J, leaving 11 bases between. Germline V gene sequence: CDR1 SGHRS, CDR2 YFSETQ. This CDR3 has 15 residues. CDR3 in DNA: TGCGCCAGCAGCTTGCCCGGACGAGGCCAAGAGACCCAGTACTTC. It encodes CASSLPGRGQETQYF.

This clone occurred once. The rearrangement links TRBV6-5 to TRBJ1-1, with D maybe TRBD1 (5 bases). CDR1 and CDR2 from the germline V gene are MNHEY and SVGAGI. Trimming removed 7 bases from V and 6 bases from J, with 15 bases in between. The CDR3 contains 13 residues. CDR3 bases: TGTGCCAGCACCGAGAGGGGACGGGCTGAAGCTTTCTTT. This sequence encodes CASTERGRAEAFF.